These 2 T cell receptor beta chains share one sample of origin, sequenced in a study of shared clonotypes between healthy human individuals. CD45RO-negative cells were positively selected for CCR7, leaving out terminally differentiated effector memory CD45RA+ cells. Clones were sequenced by immunoSEQ multiplex PCR, and TCRdb holds only the in-frame ones, with some missing. The sample has some 2,000,000 clones, 85% to 95% seen once; the top ten hold roughly 1.1%. Source material: naive CD8+ T cells sorted from blood. These receptors were collected from a man between 18 and 29 years old in good health.

A single count supports this clone. V usage is TRBV11-2 and J usage is TRBJ1-1, with D unclear. CDR3 size: 13 residues. Germline CDR1 SGHAT, CDR2 FQNNGV. V lost 5 bases and J lost 2, with 9 bases in between. CDR3 sequence reads: CASSRIGNTEAFF. In nucleotides, the CDR3 is TGTGCCAGCAGCAGAATAGGAAACACTGAAGCTTTCTTT.

The V gene is TRBV28, the J gene TRBJ2-3; no firm D call. The V end lost 5 bases, the J end lost 0 bases, and 18 bases lay between the germline ends. The CDR3 runs 17 residues. Germline V CDR1 and CDR2: MDHEN, SYDVKM. The CDR3 protein is CASSPPAWTASTDTQYF. DNA of the CDR3: TGTGCCAGCAGTCCCCCGGCTTGGACGGCCAGCACAGATACGCAGTATTTT.